This T cell receptor (beta chain) was profiled in a study of blood T cells in healthy people across ages. Whole-study findings and limits: Naive CD4+ cells and diversity were both higher in long-lived donors than in aged donors. Per million T cells, TCR beta diversity dropped roughly linearly as age increased.

Per sample, no less than 5 micrograms of total RNA were extracted. A sample-barcoded 5' primer and a J-beta primer mix were used in a second PCR of about 7 to 11 cycles. Tags on each cDNA molecule came from a template-switch adaptor with 12 random nucleotides. One entry per CDR3 protein, called by TCRdb with MiXCR from the 5' RACE reads. The sample lists some 640,000 distinct CDR3 sequences, around half occurring once. Notes on this clonotype: What it binds is unknown.

The CDR3 is 19 amino acids. Germline V gene lookup returns CDR1 MGHDK and CDR2 SYGVNS. The germline V and J ends were trimmed by 4 bases and 6 bases, with 27 bases remaining between them. Sequences were obtained from blood. The TCR sequence derives from a woman aged 55-70 years in good health. The rearrangement uses TRBV25-1 and TRBJ2-2, with a weak D call TRBD1 (8 bases). CDR3 loop: CASSASSGGGRRGAGELFF. The CDR3 DNA follows: TGTGCCAGCAGTGCCTCATCAGGGGGCGGGAGAAGGGGGGCCGGGGAGCTGTTTTTT.